The rows below give T cell receptor beta chains drawn from one sample of a study of cytomegalovirus exposure and HLA in healthy donors. The assay was immunoSEQ multiplex PCR, and TCRdb's table has in-frame clones only and misses some. The profile shows approximately 100,000 clones, around 74% of them singletons. Sequenced sample: PBMCs. The receptors originated from a male donor in good health and CMV-seropositive. Both conserved end residues are trimmed from each CDR3. Fields, in order: CDR3 length, V gene, CDR3 protein.

>11|TRBV25-1
ASSTGQGTEAF
>11|TRBV29-1
SSPDLGSTEAF
>13|TRBV5-4
ASSPGGSVLYEQY
>14|TRBV9
ASTDRERRQYEKLF
>13|TRBV7-2
ASSRAGATRDTQY
>13|TRBV5-1
ASSSSGRTDNEQF
>9|TRBV9
ASTLGCEQY
>14|TRBV5-6
ASSRGWGEKNQPQH
>11|TRBV30
AWTTTRSYGYT
>12|TRBV30
AWSVGQGAYKQY
>11|TRBV28
ASGSSSVETQY
>12|TRBV5-1
ASSSDSTIYGYT
>13|TRBV14
ASSQRTGLIETQY
>14|TRBV10-2
ASSDDRAGGYSTQY
>12|TRBV6-5
ASSQDRGNSPLH
>16|TRBV27
ASSSPGRSRGASYEQY
>14|TRBV27
ASSLLAGGRGETQY
>14|TRBV5-6
ASSFRLAGNTGELF